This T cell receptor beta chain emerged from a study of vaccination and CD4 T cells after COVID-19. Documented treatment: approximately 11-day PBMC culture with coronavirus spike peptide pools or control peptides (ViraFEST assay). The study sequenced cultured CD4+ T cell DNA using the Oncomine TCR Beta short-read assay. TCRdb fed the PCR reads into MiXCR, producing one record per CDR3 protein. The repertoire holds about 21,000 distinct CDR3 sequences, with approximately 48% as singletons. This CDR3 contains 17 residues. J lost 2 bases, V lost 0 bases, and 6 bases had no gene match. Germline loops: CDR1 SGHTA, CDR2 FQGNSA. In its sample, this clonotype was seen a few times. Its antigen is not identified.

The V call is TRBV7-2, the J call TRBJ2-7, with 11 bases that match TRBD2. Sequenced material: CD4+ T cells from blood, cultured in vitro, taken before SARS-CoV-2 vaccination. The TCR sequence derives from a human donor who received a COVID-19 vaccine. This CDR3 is CASSLAILAGDPYEQYF. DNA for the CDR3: TGTGCCAGCAGCTTAGCTATACTAGCGGGGGATCCCTACGAGCAGTACTTC. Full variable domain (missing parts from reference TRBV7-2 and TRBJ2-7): GAGVSQSPSNKVTEKGKDVELRCDPISGHTALYWYRQSLGQGLEFLIYFQGNSAPDKSGLPSDRFSAERTGGSVSTLTIQRTQQEDSAVYLCASSLAILAGDPYEQYFGPGTRLTVT.